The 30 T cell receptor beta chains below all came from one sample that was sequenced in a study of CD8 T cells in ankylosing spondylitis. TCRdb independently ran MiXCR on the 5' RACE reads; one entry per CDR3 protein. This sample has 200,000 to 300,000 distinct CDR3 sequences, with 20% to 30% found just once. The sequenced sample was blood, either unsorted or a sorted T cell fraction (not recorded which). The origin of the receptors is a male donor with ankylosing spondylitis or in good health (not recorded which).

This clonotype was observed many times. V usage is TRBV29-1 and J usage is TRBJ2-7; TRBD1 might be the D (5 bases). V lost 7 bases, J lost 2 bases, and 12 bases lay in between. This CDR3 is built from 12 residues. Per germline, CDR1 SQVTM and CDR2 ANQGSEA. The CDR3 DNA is TGCAGCGCCCTAAGGGGTCCCTACGAGCAGTACTTC. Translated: CSALRGPYEQYF.

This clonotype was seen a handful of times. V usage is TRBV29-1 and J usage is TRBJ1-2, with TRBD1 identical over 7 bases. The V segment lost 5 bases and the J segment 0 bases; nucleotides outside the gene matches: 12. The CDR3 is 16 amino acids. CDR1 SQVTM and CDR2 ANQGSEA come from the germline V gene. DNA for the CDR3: TGCAGCGTTCAACTGCCAGGGGGGGAAGCTAACTATGGCTACACCTTC. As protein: CSVQLPGGEANYGYTF.

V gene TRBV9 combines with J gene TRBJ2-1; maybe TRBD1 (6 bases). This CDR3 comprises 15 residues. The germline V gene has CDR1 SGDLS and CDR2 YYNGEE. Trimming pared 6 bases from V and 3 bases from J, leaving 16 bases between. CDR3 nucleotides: TGTGCCAGCACTCGCCTGGGGGCTAACTACAATGAGCAGTTCTTC. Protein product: CASTRLGANYNEQFF.

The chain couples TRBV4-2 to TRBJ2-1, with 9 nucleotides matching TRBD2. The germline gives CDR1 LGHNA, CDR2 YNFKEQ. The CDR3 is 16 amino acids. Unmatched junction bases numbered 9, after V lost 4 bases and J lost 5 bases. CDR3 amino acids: CASSLIAGAPNNEQFF. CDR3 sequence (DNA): TGTGCCAGCAGCCTGATAGCGGGGGCACCAAACAATGAGCAGTTCTTC.

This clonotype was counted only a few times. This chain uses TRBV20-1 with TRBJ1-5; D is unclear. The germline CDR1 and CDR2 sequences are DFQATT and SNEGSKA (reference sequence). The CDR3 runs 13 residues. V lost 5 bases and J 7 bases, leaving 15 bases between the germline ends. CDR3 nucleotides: TGCAGTGCTCAGCCGGGGTTTACGCAGCCCCAGCATTTT. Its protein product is CSAQPGFTQPQHF.

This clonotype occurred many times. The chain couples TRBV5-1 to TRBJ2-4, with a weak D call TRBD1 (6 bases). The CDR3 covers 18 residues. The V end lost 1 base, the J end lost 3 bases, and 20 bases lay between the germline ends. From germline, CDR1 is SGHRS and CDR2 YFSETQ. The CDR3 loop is CASSLQGPGNRGKNIQYF. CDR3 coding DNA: TGCGCCAGCAGCTTGCAGGGGCCGGGGAATCGTGGCAAAAACATTCAGTACTTC.

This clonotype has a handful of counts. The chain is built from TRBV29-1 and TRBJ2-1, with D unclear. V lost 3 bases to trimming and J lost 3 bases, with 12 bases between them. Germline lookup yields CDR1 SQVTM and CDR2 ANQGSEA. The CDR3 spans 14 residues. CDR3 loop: CSVDNPTGYNEQFF. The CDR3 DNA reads TGCAGCGTTGATAACCCAACCGGCTACAATGAGCAGTTCTTC.

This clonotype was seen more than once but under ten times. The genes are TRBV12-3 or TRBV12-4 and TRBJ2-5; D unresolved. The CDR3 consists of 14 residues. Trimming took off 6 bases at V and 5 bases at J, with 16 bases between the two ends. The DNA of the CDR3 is TGTGCCAGCAGCCAAGCCATTGGACGGGAGACCCAGTACTTC. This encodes CASSQAIGRETQYF.

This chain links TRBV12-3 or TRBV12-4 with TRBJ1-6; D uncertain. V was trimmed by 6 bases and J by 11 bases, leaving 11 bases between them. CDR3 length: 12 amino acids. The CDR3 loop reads CASSFEMAPLHF. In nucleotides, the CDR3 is TGTGCCAGCAGCTTCGAAATGGCACCCCTCCACTTT.

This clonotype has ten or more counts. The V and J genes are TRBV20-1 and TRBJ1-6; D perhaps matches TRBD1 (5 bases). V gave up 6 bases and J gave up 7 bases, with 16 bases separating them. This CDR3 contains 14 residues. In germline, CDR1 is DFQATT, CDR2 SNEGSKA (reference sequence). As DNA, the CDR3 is TGCAGTGCCTCGGACCCGGCAGGGAATTCACCCCTCCACTTT. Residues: CSASDPAGNSPLHF.

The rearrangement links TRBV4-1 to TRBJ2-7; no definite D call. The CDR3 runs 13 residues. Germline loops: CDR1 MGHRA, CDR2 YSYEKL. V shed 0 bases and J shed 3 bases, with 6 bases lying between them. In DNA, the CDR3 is TGCGCCAGCAGCCAAGATGGTATCTACGAGCAGTACTTC. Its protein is CASSQDGIYEQYF.

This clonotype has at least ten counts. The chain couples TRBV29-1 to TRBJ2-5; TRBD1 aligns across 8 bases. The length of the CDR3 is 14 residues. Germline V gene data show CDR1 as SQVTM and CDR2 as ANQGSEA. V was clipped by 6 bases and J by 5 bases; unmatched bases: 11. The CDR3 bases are TGCAGCGTCCCGGACGGACAGGGAGGCGAGACCCAGTACTTC. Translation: CSVPDGQGGETQYF.

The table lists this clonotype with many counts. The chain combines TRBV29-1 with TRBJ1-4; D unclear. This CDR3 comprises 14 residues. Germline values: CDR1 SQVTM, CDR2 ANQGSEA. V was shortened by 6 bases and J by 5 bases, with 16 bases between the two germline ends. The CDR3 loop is CSVISGYENEKLFF. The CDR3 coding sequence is TGCAGCGTCATATCAGGATACGAGAATGAAAAACTGTTTTTT.

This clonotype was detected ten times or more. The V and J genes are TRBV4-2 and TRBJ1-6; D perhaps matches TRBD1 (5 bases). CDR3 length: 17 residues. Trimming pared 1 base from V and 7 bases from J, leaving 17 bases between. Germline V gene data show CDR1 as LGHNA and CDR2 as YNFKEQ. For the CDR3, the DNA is TGTGCCAGCAGCCAAGTTACAGGAGGTACTAGAAATTCACCCCTCCACTTT. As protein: CASSQVTGGTRNSPLHF.

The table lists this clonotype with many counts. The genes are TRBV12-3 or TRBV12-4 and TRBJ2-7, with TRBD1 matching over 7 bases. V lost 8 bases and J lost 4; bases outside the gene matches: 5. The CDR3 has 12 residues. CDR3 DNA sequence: TGTGCCAGCGGGACAGAAATATACGAGCAGTACTTC. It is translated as CASGTEIYEQYF.

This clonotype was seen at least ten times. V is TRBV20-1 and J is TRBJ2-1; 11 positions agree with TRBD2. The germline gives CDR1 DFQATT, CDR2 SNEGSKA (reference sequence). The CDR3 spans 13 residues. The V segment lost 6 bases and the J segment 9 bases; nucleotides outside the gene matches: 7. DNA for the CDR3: TGCAGTGCCCCGACTAGCGGGGCGGGTGAGCAGTTCTTC. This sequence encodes CSAPTSGAGEQFF.

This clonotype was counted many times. Here the CDR3 DNA reads TGCAGCGTTGAAGACGATAACTATGGCTACACCTTC. This encodes CSVEDDNYGYTF. The chain employs TRBV29-1 and TRBJ1-2; D is unresolved. Germline V gives CDR1 SQVTM, CDR2 ANQGSEA. The V end lost 0 bases, the J end lost 1 base, and 3 bases lay between the germline ends. The CDR3 covers 12 residues.

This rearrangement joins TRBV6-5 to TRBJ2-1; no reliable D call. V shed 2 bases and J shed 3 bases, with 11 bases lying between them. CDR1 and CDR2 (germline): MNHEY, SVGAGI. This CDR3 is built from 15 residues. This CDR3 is CASSYTGRDYNEQFF. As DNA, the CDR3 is TGTGCCAGCAGTTACACCGGCAGAGACTACAATGAGCAGTTCTTC.

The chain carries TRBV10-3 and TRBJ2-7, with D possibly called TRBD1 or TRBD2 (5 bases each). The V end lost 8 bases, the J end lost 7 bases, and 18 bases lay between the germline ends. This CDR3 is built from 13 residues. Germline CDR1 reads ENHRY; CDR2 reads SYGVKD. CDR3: CAIGILTEGEQYF. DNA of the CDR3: TGTGCCATCGGGATTCTCACTGAGGGGGAGCAGTACTTC.

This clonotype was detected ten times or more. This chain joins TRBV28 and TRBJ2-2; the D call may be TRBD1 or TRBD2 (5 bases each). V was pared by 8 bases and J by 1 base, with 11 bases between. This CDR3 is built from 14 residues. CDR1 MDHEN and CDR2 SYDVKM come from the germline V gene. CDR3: CASRGPVNTGELFF. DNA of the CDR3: TGTGCCAGCCGGGGACCCGTGAACACCGGGGAGCTGTTTTTT. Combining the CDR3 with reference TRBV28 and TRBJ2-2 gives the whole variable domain DVKVTQSSRYLVKRTGEKVFLECVQDMDHENMFWYRQDPGLGLRLIYFSYDVKMKEKGDIPEGYSVSREKKERFSLILESASTNQTSMYLCASRGPVNTGELFFGEGSRLTVL.

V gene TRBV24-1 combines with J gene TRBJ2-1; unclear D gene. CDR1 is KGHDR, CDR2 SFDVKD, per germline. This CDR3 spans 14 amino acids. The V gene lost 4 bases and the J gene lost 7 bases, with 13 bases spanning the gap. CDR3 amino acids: CATSEPWTANEQFF. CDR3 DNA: TGTGCCACCAGTGAACCCTGGACGGCAAATGAGCAGTTCTTC.

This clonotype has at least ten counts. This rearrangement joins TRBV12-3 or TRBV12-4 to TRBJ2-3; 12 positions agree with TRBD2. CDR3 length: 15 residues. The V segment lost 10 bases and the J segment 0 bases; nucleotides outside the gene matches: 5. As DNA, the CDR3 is TGTGCCACCGGACTAGCGGGGACCAGCACAGATACGCAGTATTTT. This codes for CATGLAGTSTDTQYF.

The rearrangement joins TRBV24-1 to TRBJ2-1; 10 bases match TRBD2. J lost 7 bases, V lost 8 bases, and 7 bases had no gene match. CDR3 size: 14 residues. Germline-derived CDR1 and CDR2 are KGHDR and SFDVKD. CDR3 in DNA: TGTGCCACCAACAGCGGGGGGGCCGGTAATGAGCAGTTCTTC. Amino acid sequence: CATNSGGAGNEQFF.

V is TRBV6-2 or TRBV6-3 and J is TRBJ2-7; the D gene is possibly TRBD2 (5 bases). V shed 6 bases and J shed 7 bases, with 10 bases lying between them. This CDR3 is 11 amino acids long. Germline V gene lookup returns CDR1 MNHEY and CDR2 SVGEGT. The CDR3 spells CASRDREEQYF. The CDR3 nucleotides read TGTGCCAGCAGGGATAGGGAGGAGCAGTACTTC.

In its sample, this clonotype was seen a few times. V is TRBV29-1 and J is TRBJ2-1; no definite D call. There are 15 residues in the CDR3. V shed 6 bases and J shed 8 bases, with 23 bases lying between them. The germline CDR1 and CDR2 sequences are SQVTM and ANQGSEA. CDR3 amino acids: CSVYPHPELSHEQFF. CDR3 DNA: TGCAGCGTCTACCCCCATCCCGAACTGAGTCATGAGCAGTTCTTC.

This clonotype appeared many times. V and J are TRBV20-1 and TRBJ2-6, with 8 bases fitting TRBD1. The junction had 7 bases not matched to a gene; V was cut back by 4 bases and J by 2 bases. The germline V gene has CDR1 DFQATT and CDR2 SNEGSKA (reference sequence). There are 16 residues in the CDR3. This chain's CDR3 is CSAKDRVSPGANVLTF. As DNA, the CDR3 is TGCAGTGCTAAGGACAGGGTCTCACCTGGGGCCAACGTCCTGACTTTC.

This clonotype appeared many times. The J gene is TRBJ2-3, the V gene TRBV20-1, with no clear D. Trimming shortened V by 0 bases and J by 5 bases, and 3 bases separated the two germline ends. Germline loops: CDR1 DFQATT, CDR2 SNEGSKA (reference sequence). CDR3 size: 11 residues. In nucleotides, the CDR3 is TGCAGTGCTAGAGATGTAGATACGCAGTATTTT. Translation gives CSARDVDTQYF.

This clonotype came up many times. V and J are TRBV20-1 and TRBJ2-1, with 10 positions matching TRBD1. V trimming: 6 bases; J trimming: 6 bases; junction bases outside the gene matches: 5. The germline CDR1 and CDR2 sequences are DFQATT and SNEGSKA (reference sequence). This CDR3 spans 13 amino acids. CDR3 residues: CSAVGTGANEQFF. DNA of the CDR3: TGCAGTGCGGTCGGGACAGGGGCCAATGAGCAGTTCTTC.

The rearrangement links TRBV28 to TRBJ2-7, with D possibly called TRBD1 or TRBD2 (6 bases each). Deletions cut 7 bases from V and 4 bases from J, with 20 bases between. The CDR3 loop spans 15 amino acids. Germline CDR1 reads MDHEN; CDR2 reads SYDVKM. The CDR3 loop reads CASNSLKGGLYEQYF. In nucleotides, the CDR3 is TGTGCCAGCAATTCCCTTAAAGGGGGGCTGTACGAGCAGTACTTC.

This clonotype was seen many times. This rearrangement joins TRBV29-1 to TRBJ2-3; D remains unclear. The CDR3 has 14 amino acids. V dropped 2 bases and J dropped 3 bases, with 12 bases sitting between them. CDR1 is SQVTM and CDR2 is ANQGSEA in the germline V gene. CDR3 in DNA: TGCAGCGTTGAACCCCCCGTAGGTACAGATACGCAGTATTTT. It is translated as CSVEPPVGTDTQYF.